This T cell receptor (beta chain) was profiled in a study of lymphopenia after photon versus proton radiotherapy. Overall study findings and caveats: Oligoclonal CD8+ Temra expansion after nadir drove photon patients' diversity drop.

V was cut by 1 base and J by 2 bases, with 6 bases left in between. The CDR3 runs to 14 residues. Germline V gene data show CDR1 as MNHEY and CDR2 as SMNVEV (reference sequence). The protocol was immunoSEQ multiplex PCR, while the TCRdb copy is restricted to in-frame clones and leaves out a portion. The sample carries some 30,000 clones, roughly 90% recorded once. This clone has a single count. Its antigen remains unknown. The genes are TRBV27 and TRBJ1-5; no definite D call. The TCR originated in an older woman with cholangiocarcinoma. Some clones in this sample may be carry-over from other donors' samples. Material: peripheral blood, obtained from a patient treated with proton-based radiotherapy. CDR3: CASSLYQGNQPQHF. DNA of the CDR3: TGTGCCAGCAGTTTATATCAGGGCAATCAGCCCCAGCATTTT.